The next 25 T cell receptor beta chains were all read from a single sample in a study of ipilimumab plus nivolumab after autologous stem cell transplantation. This table comes from immunoSEQ multiplex PCR, and its TCRdb copy is limited to in-frame clones, with some not included. Among around 84,000 clones listed, under 85% were seen once. The starting material was PBMCs, obtained in a trial of ipilimumab plus nivolumab as post-transplant consolidation. The receptors originated from a male donor with diffuse large B-cell lymphoma.

The chain uses TRBV5-4 and TRBJ2-5, with a tentative D call TRBD2 (6 bases). V shed 0 bases and J shed 2 bases, with 20 bases lying between them. The CDR3 has 18 amino acids. CDR1 and CDR2 (germline): SGHNT, YYREEE (reference sequence). CDR3 nucleotide sequence: TGTGCCAGCAGCTTGGGACCCTTTAGCGGAGGGGTACAAGAGACCCAGTACTTC. It translates to CASSLGPFSGGVQETQYF.

This sequence joins TRBV15 and TRBJ2-3; maybe TRBD1 (5 bases). The CDR3 totals 15 residues. CDR1 and CDR2 (germline): LNHNV, YYDKDF (reference sequence). The germline V and J ends were trimmed by 3 bases and 3 bases, with 13 bases remaining between them. CDR3 residues: CATSRGTGLTDTQYF. CDR3 sequence (DNA): TGTGCCACCAGCAGGGGAACAGGCTTGACAGATACGCAGTATTTT.

The sample holds one count of this clone. The rearrangement joins TRBV27 to TRBJ2-1; the D is unclear. Germline V lookup: CDR1 MNHEY, CDR2 SMNVEV (reference sequence). Deletions cut 2 bases from V and 1 base from J, with 12 bases between. CDR3 size: 16 residues. In DNA form, the CDR3 reads TGTGCCAGCAGTTTAATGGGTGTCGGATCCTACAATGAGCAGTTCTTC. As protein: CASSLMGVGSYNEQFF.

This clone was recorded once. This rearrangement joins TRBV18 to TRBJ2-2; D gene uncertain. The CDR3 extends over 15 amino acids. V lost 1 base and J 6 bases, leaving 12 bases between the germline ends. Germline loops: CDR1 KGHSH, CDR2 LQKENI. The CDR3, as DNA: TGTGCCAGCTCACCACGAAAAGGAGACGCCGGGGAGCTGTTTTTT. It specifies CASSPRKGDAGELFF.

This clone appeared a single time. The rearrangement joins TRBV14 to TRBJ1-1; 7 bases are shared with TRBD1. The germline V gene encodes CDR1 SGHDN and CDR2 FVKESK. V shed 3 bases, J shed 3 bases, and the junction held 4 bases outside the gene matches. There are 14 residues in the CDR3. The CDR3 DNA is TGTGCCAGCAGCCAGGTGACAGGGCACACTGAAGCTTTCTTT. Its protein product is CASSQVTGHTEAFF.

This rearrangement joins TRBV4-2 to TRBJ2-7; D may correspond to TRBD1 or TRBD2 (5 bases each). This CDR3 spans 14 amino acids. V was cut by 4 bases and J by 3 bases, with 13 bases left in between. The germline V gene has CDR1 LGHNA and CDR2 YNFKEQ. The CDR3 nucleotides are TGTGCCAGCAGCCCCGGGACCCTTAGCTACGAGCAGTACTTC. Translation: CASSPGTLSYEQYF.

This sequence joins TRBV10-1 and TRBJ2-5; 7 bases line up with TRBD1. Germline V gene sequence: CDR1 WNHNN, CDR2 SYGVQD (reference sequence). J gave up 2 bases and V 4 bases, and 7 bases lay outside the gene matches. CDR3 length equals 15 residues. The CDR3 DNA sequence: TGCGCCAGCAGTGGATCCGGGACAGCACAAGAGACCCAGTACTTC. This translates into CASSGSGTAQETQYF.

J is TRBJ2-6 and V is TRBV5-1; the D gene is possibly TRBD2 (7 bases). This CDR3 has 16 residues. Germline CDR1 SGHRS, CDR2 YFSETQ. Trimming pared 7 bases from V and 0 bases from J, leaving 14 bases between. In DNA, the CDR3 is TGCGCCAGCGACGGAGGGGGGGCCTCTGGGGCCAACGTCCTGACTTTC. It translates to CASDGGGASGANVLTF.

The rearrangement links TRBV14 to TRBJ2-7; maybe TRBD1 (5 bases). This CDR3 is built from 12 residues. With 2 bases removed from V and 4 bases from J, the gap between germline ends came to 6 bases. Germline CDR1 is SGHDN and CDR2 is FVKESK. As DNA, the CDR3 is TGTGCCAGCAGCCAACAGGGTTACGAGCAGTACTTC. Translating it yields CASSQQGYEQYF.

J is TRBJ2-7 and V is TRBV4-1; no clear D. The CDR3 is made up of 15 amino acids. Per germline, CDR1 MGHRA and CDR2 YSYEKL. V lost 1 base and J lost 3, with 13 bases in between. CDR3 DNA sequence: TGCGCCAGCAGCCAAGGGGTTCTAGGTAGCTACGAGCAGTACTTC. It specifies CASSQGVLGSYEQYF.

The V and J genes are TRBV6-5 and TRBJ1-1, with D perhaps matching TRBD1 (5 bases). V was shortened by 7 bases and J by 6 bases, with 18 bases between the two germline ends. Per the germline V gene, CDR1 is MNHEY and CDR2 is SVGAGI. The CDR3 consists of 14 residues. CDR3 nucleotide sequence: TGTGCCAGCAATAGCAGGCGGGGGGTGGCTGAAGCTTTCTTT. It specifies CASNSRRGVAEAFF.

The rearrangement links TRBV7-8 to TRBJ2-4; D remains ambiguous. V was clipped by 2 bases and J by 3 bases, with 5 bases between them. CDR1 is SGHVS and CDR2 is FQNEAQ in the germline V gene. This CDR3 is 13 amino acids long. In DNA, the CDR3 is TGTGCCAGCAGCTTACTACACAAAAACATTCAGTACTTC. Amino acid sequence: CASSLLHKNIQYF.

The rearrangement links TRBV25-1 to TRBJ2-3, with unresolved D. CDR1 is MGHDK, CDR2 SYGVNS, per germline. Trimming left V 3 bases short and J 2 bases short, with 18 bases between. The length of the CDR3 is 17 residues. The CDR3 protein is CASSEKRSLIYTDTQYF. The CDR3, as DNA: TGTGCCAGCAGTGAGAAAAGAAGCCTTATTTACACAGATACGCAGTATTTT.

The V call is TRBV6-5, the J call TRBJ2-3; 7 bases are a match to TRBD2. This CDR3 spans 14 amino acids. Germline CDR1 MNHEY, CDR2 SVGAGI. V dropped 6 bases and J dropped 4; count of bases not matched to a gene: 7. The CDR3 reads CASRTRGRADTQYF. As DNA, the CDR3 is TGTGCCAGCAGAACGCGGGGGAGGGCAGATACGCAGTATTTT.

The rearrangement joins TRBV21-1 to TRBJ1-1; TRBD1, as called in the table, went unchecked against the DNA. TRBV21-1 is flagged as a pseudogene. This CDR3 comprises 17 residues. The CDR3: CASSTLPGQNSNTEAFF. Here the CDR3 DNA reads TGTGCCAGCAGCACCCTACCCGGACAGAATTCGAACACTGAAGCTTTCTTT.

The rearrangement links TRBV18 to TRBJ1-1; TRBD1 is a possible D gene (5 bases). In germline, CDR1 is KGHSH, CDR2 LQKENI. This CDR3 is 13 amino acids long. V was cut by 2 bases and J by 5 bases, with 9 bases left in between. The CDR3: CASSPIKGTEAFF. DNA for the CDR3: TGTGCCAGCTCACCAATTAAGGGGACTGAAGCTTTCTTT.

The chain employs TRBV6-4 and TRBJ2-3, with TRBD2 identical over 8 bases. Looked up from germline, CDR1 is MRHNA and CDR2 is SNTAGT. The CDR3 runs to 16 residues. The ends lost 6 bases at V and 0 bases at J; junction bases unmatched: 8. CDR3 coding DNA: TGTGCCAGCAGACAAAAAGCGGGGGAGAGCACAGATACGCAGTATTTT. It encodes CASRQKAGESTDTQYF.

This clone showed up just a few times. The chain's CDR3 is CASSLATGPYEQYF. The CDR3 nucleotides are TGTGCCAGCAGCTTGGCTACAGGGCCCTACGAGCAGTACTTC. The chain combines TRBV5-4 with TRBJ2-7; TRBD1 is a possible D gene (6 bases). With 0 bases removed from V and 2 bases from J, the gap between germline ends came to 9 bases. This CDR3 has 14 amino acids. Germline CDR1 SGHNT, CDR2 YYREEE (reference sequence).

The V gene is TRBV12-5, the J gene TRBJ2-2; no clear D gene. V lost 6 bases to trimming and J lost 0 bases, with 8 bases between them. Germline CDR1 is LGHNT and CDR2 is FRNRAP. The CDR3 runs to 14 residues. The CDR3 is CASGSDSNTGELFF. The DNA for the CDR3 is TGTGCTAGTGGAAGCGATTCGAACACCGGGGAGCTGTTTTTT.

The V gene is TRBV30, the J gene TRBJ1-6; TRBD1 matches 7 bases. The germline V gene encodes CDR1 GTSNPN and CDR2 SVGIG (reference sequence). The V and J ends lost 2 bases and 1 base, in that order; junction bases with no gene match: 5. This CDR3 has 16 amino acids. As DNA, the CDR3 is TGTGCCTGGAGTCGCACGGACAGGTCCTATAATTCACCCCTCCACTTT. It codes for CAWSRTDRSYNSPLHF.

V is TRBV19 and J is TRBJ2-5; perhaps TRBD2 as D (7 bases). CDR1 is LNHDA and CDR2 is SQIVND in the germline V gene (reference sequence). The CDR3 runs 15 residues. Trimming cost V 5 bases and J 4 bases, with 17 bases left between them. The CDR3, as DNA: TGTGCCAGTAGTCCTCTTAAGGGGGAGGGAGAGACCCAGTACTTC. It encodes CASSPLKGEGETQYF.

This chain uses TRBV5-1 with TRBJ1-1; tentative D call: TRBD1 (5 bases). Germline loops: CDR1 SGHRS, CDR2 YFSETQ. Trimming took 5 bases from V and 3 from J, leaving 14 bases between them. This CDR3 is built from 14 residues. CDR3 coding DNA: TGCGCCAGCAGATTCGGGGCGCGGGACACTGAAGCTTTCTTT. Translating gives CASRFGARDTEAFF.

The chain has TRBV4-2 and TRBJ2-2; D is unclear. Between the trimmed V and J ends, which lost 0 bases and 6 bases, there was a span of 8 bases. CDR3 size: 14 residues. The germline V gene has CDR1 LGHNA and CDR2 YNFKEQ. CDR3 sequence reads: CASSQDPLAGELFF. In nucleotides, the CDR3 is TGTGCCAGCAGCCAAGATCCGTTGGCCGGGGAGCTGTTTTTT.

The chain employs TRBV19 and TRBJ1-6; no firm D call. The CDR3 runs 13 residues. With 3 bases removed from V and 10 bases from J, the gap between germline ends came to 10 bases. CDR1 LNHDA and CDR2 SQIVND come from the germline V gene (reference sequence). The CDR3 DNA reads as TGTGCCAGTAGTATGGTCATGCGCTCACCCCTCCACTTT. Its protein product is CASSMVMRSPLHF.

This chain links TRBV6-5 with TRBJ2-7; D is possibly TRBD1 (6 bases). The CDR3 extends over 11 amino acids. Germline loops: CDR1 MNHEY, CDR2 SVGAGI. Trimming took off 6 bases at V and 6 bases at J, with 9 bases between the two ends. The CDR3: CASSRGGEQYF. For the CDR3, the DNA is TGTGCCAGCAGCCGAGGGGGCGAGCAGTACTTC.